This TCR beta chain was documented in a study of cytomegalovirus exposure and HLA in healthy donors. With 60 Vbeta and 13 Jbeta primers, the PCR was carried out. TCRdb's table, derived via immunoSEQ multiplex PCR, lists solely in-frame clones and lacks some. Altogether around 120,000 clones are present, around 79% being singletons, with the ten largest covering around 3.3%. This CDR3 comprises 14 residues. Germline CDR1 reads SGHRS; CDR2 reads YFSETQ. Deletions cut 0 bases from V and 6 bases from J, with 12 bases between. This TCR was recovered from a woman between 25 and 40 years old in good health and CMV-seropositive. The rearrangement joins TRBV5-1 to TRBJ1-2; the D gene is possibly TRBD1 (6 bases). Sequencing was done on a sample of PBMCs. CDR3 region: CASSLALGANGYTF. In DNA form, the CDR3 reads TGCGCCAGCAGCTTGGCACTGGGGGCAAATGGCTACACCTTC. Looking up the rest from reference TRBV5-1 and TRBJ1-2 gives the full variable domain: KAGVTQTPRYLIKTRGQQVTLSCSPISGHRSVSWYQQTPGQGLQFLFEYFSETQRNKGNFPGRFSGRQFSNSRSEMNVSTLELGDSALYLCASSLALGANGYTFGSGTRLTVV.